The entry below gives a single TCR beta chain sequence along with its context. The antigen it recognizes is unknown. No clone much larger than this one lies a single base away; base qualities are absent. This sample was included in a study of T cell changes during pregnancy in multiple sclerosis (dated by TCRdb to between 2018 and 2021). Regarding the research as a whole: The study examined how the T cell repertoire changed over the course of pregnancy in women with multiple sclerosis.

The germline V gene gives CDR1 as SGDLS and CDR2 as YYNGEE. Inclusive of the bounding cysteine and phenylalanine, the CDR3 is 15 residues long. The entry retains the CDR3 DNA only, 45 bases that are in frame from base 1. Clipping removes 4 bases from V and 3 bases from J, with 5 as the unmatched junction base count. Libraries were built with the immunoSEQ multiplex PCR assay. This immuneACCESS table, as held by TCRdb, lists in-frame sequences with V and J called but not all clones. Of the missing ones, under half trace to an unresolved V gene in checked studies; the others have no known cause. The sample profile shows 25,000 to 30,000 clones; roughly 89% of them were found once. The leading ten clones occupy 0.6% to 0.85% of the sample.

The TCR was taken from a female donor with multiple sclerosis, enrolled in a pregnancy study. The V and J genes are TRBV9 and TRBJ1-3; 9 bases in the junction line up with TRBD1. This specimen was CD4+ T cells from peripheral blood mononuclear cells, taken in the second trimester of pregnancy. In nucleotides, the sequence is TGTGCCAGCAGCCGTACAGGGGGCGGTGGAAACACCATATATTTT. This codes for CASSRTGGGGNTIYF.